Described below is a single T cell receptor beta chain sequence and its context. Antigen specificity is unknown. This entry is derived from a study of CD8+ T cells in alopecia areata. Reverse transcribed after extraction, RNA yielded cDNA as the sequencing template. TCRdb's copy holds only in-frame clones and misses some; the assay was immunoSEQ multiplex PCR. Among about 190,000 clones listed, 50% to 60% were seen once. The germline V and J ends were trimmed by 6 bases and 3 bases, with 6 bases remaining between them. CDR1 and CDR2 (germline): SGHVS, FQNEAQ. The CDR3 extends over 12 amino acids. Notes on the study in general: Unlike in mice, where it was clearer, TCR sharing across patients was less clear, possibly HLA-related.

This receptor was obtained from a human donor with alopecia areata. The rearrangement uses TRBV7-8 and TRBJ1-5, with D hard to call. Sequencing used CD4+ T cells sorted from blood, obtained at week 0. The CDR3 here is CASSRLNQPQHF. CDR3 DNA sequence: TGTGCCAGCAGTAGACTCAATCAGCCCCAGCATTTT.